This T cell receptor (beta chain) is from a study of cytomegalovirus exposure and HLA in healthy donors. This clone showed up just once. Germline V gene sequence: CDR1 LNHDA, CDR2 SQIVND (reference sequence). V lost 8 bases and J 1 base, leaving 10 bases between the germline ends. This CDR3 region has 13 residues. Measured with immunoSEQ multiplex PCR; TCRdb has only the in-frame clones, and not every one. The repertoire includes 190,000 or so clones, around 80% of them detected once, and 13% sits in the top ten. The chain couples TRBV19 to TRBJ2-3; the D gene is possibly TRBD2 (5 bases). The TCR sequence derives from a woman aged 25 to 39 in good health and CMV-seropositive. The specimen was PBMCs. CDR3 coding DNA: TGTGCCAGTCGGGGTCGAGGCACAGATACGCAGTATTTT. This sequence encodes CASRGRGTDTQYF.